This T cell receptor beta chain comes out of a study of T-cell memory formation after mild COVID-19. Whole-study results and caveats: Clones that contracted clustered mainly in CM and EM if CD4+ and in EMRA if CD8+. Day 15 to 85 contracting clones showed balanced CD4/CD8; later expanders leaned CD4+. A subset of responding clones appeared in pre-infection memory, suggesting cross-reactive memory joined.

Trimming stripped 3 bases from V and 2 bases from J, with 5 bases between. Germline CDR1 LNHDA, CDR2 SQIVND (reference sequence). The CDR3 extends over 13 amino acids. Concerning this clonotype itself: Its matching antigen is unknown.

TCRdb re-derived calls from the 5' RACE reads in MiXCR, one entry per CDR3 protein. The top ten hold about 7.5% of the sample, which has 530,000 or so distinct CDR3 sequences, roughly 17% seen once. Sequencing was performed on PBMCs or a T cell subset sorted from them (not recorded which). The chain links TRBV19 to TRBJ1-5; D ambiguous. This clonotype originated in an adult woman who had mild COVID-19 (a few samples of this study predate the infection). Cell type and time point are not known. The CDR3 DNA sequence: TGTGCCAGTAGTATGGCGGGCAATCAGCCCCAGCATTTT. Its protein product is CASSMAGNQPQHF.